Listed below are T cell receptor beta chains from one sample, sequenced in a study of T cell changes during pregnancy in multiple sclerosis. Sequencing used immunoSEQ multiplex PCR; TCRdb keeps in-frame clones, though not all of them. The sample holds about 67,000 clones, more than 85% seen once. The material was peripheral blood, obtained in the second trimester of pregnancy. These receptor sequences come from a female donor with multiple sclerosis, enrolled in a pregnancy study. CDR3s include the opening cysteine and the closing phenylalanine or tryptophan. The order of the fields is V gene, J gene, D gene, clone size, CDR3 protein, CDR3 DNA. The D gene is left open where the match is weak. Clone size appears in some rows only: once, few, many, or a class for an expanded clone.

V: TRBV5-1
J: TRBJ1-2
D: TRBD1
size: NA
CDR3: CASSITGGLPGSGYTF
DNA: TGCGCCAGCAGCATTACAGGGGGGCTCCCGGGGAGTGGCTACACCTTC

V: TRBV6-5
J: TRBJ2-7
D: TRBD2
size: NA
CDR3: CASSYSGLAGGYEQYF
DNA: TGTGCCAGCAGTTACTCGGGATTAGCGGGGGGTTACGAGCAGTACTTC

V: TRBV20-1
J: TRBJ1-1
D: NA
size: NA
CDR3: CSARAAGF
DNA: TGCAGTGCTAGAGCCGCGGGTTTT

V: TRBV29-1
J: TRBJ1-2
D: NA
size: NA
CDR3: CSVDWVGGEYGYTF
DNA: TGCAGCGTTGATTGGGTGGGGGGGGAATATGGCTACACCTTC

V: TRBV7-2
J: TRBJ1-2
D: NA
size: NA
CDR3: CASSEDSHYGYTF
DNA: TGTGCCAGCAGCGAGGACAGCCACTATGGCTACACCTTC

V: TRBV18
J: TRBJ2-3
D: NA
size: once
CDR3: CASSSYTDTQYF
DNA: TGTGCCAGCTCGTCTTACACAGATACGCAGTATTTT

V: TRBV28
J: TRBJ1-6
D: NA
size: NA
CDR3: CASSVEDNSPLHF
DNA: TGTGCCAGCAGTGTCGAGGATAATTCACCCCTCCACTTT

V: TRBV18
J: TRBJ2-7
D: TRBD1
size: NA
CDR3: CASSPRDSSYEQYF
DNA: TGTGCCAGCTCACCCCGGGACAGCTCCTACGAGCAGTACTTC

V: TRBV2
J: TRBJ2-7
D: TRBD1
size: NA
CDR3: CASSEADRGNGYYEQYF
DNA: TGTGCCAGCAGTGAAGCGGACAGGGGGAACGGGTACTACGAGCAGTACTTC

V: TRBV4-1
J: TRBJ2-7
D: TRBD1
size: NA
CDR3: CASSQEGSGTGSSYEQYF
DNA: TGCGCCAGCAGTCAAGAGGGCTCCGGGACAGGGTCATCCTACGAGCAGTACTTC

V: TRBV9
J: TRBJ2-2
D: TRBD1
size: NA
CDR3: CASSVRWDRGTGELFF
DNA: TGTGCCAGCAGCGTCAGGTGGGACAGGGGGACCGGGGAGCTGTTTTTT

V: TRBV6-5
J: TRBJ2-5
D: TRBD2
size: NA
CDR3: CASRGTSRETQYF
DNA: TGTGCCAGCAGAGGGACTAGTAGGGAGACCCAGTACTTC

V: TRBV7-9
J: TRBJ2-1
D: TRBD1
size: NA
CDR3: CASSPGQGSYNEQFF
DNA: TGTGCCAGCAGCCCGGGACAGGGATCATACAATGAGCAGTTCTTC

V: TRBV19
J: TRBJ2-7
D: NA
size: NA
CDR3: CASSIGTIYEQYF
DNA: TGTGCCAGTAGTATAGGTACAATCTACGAGCAGTACTTC

V: TRBV7-9
J: TRBJ2-2
D: NA
size: NA
CDR3: CASSSGGGLGTGELFF
DNA: TGTGCCAGCAGCTCCGGCGGAGGTTTGGGCACCGGGGAGCTGTTTTTT

V: TRBV6-4
J: TRBJ1-1
D: NA
size: NA
CDR3: CASSANRNTEAFF
DNA: TGTGCCAGCAGTGCTAACAGGAACACTGAAGCTTTCTTT